This TCR beta chain originates from a study of beta chain features in type 1 diabetes. Expressed TCRB transcripts were sequenced, since all the RNA that had been isolated was reverse transcribed. The method was immunoSEQ multiplex PCR; TCRdb's version includes in-frame clones alone and lacks a portion of them. This sample yields around 280,000 clones, of which about 15% are seen a single time; 0.015% to 0.017% belongs to the top ten. The germline V gene has CDR1 SQVTM and CDR2 ANQGSEA. Trimming removed 0 bases at V and 5 bases at J, with 11 bases between. The CDR3 consists of 13 residues. This clone has more than one count but fewer than ten. The antigen is undetermined. Study conclusions and caveats: High TCR expression in some cells could lead to their over-representation in cDNA sequencing. TCRB CDR3s were moderately but significantly shorter in Type 1 diabetes patients in all four CD4+ subsets.

The clonotype comes from a man aged 18 to 35 with type 1 diabetes. Sequencing input: naive CD4+ T cells from blood. The chain couples TRBV29-1 to TRBJ2-7, with a tentative D call TRBD1 (6 bases). CDR3 nucleotides: TGCAGCGTTGAAGACGGACGGACAGACGAGCAGTACTTC. The encoded protein is CSVEDGRTDEQYF.